This T cell receptor (beta chain) derives from a study of Ad26.COV2.S vaccination and SARS-CoV-2 variants. Libraries were prepared by immunoSEQ multiplex PCR; TCRdb keeps only in-frame clonotypes and omits some of them. The repertoire holds around 340,000 clones, with around 89% as singletons. Sample treatment: some 20 received Ad26.COV2.S at low or high dose, single or two shots; about five received placebo; per-sample allocation not given. Specimens were obtained on day 63 following the first vaccine or placebo injection. The sample came from a Boston adult aged 18-55 years. This clonotype was sampled from a person between 18 and 65 years old who received the Ad26.COV2.S COVID-19 vaccine or a placebo. Sequenced here: peripheral blood, sampled in a trial of Ad26.COV2.S vaccine versus placebo.

CDR3 protein: CASRPSGSTNEQFF. The DNA of the CDR3 is TGTGCCAGCAGGCCTAGCGGGAGTACCAATGAGCAGTTCTTC. The chain links TRBV7-9 to TRBJ2-1; 10 positions agree with TRBD2. The V and J ends lost 6 bases and 6 bases, in that order; junction bases with no gene match: 5. Germline V gene lookup returns CDR1 SEHNR and CDR2 FQNEAQ (reference sequence). This CDR3 is 14 amino acids long.